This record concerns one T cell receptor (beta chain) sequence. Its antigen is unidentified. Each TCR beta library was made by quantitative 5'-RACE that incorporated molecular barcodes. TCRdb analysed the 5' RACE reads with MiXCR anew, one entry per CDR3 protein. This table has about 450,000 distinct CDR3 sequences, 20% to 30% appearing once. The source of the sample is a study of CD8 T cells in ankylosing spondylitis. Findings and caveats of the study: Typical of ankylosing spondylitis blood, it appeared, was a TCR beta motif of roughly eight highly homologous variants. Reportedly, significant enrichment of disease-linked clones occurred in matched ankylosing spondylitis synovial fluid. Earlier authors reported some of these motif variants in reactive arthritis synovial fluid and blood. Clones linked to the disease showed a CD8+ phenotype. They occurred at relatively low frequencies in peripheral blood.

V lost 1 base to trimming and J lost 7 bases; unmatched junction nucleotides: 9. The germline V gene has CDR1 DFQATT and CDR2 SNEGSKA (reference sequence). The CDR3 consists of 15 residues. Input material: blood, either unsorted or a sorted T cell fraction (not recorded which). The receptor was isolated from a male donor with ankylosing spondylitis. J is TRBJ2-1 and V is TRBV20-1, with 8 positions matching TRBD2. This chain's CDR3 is CSARVPGGALNEQFF. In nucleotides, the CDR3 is TGCAGTGCTAGAGTTCCGGGGGGGGCGCTTAATGAGCAGTTCTTC.